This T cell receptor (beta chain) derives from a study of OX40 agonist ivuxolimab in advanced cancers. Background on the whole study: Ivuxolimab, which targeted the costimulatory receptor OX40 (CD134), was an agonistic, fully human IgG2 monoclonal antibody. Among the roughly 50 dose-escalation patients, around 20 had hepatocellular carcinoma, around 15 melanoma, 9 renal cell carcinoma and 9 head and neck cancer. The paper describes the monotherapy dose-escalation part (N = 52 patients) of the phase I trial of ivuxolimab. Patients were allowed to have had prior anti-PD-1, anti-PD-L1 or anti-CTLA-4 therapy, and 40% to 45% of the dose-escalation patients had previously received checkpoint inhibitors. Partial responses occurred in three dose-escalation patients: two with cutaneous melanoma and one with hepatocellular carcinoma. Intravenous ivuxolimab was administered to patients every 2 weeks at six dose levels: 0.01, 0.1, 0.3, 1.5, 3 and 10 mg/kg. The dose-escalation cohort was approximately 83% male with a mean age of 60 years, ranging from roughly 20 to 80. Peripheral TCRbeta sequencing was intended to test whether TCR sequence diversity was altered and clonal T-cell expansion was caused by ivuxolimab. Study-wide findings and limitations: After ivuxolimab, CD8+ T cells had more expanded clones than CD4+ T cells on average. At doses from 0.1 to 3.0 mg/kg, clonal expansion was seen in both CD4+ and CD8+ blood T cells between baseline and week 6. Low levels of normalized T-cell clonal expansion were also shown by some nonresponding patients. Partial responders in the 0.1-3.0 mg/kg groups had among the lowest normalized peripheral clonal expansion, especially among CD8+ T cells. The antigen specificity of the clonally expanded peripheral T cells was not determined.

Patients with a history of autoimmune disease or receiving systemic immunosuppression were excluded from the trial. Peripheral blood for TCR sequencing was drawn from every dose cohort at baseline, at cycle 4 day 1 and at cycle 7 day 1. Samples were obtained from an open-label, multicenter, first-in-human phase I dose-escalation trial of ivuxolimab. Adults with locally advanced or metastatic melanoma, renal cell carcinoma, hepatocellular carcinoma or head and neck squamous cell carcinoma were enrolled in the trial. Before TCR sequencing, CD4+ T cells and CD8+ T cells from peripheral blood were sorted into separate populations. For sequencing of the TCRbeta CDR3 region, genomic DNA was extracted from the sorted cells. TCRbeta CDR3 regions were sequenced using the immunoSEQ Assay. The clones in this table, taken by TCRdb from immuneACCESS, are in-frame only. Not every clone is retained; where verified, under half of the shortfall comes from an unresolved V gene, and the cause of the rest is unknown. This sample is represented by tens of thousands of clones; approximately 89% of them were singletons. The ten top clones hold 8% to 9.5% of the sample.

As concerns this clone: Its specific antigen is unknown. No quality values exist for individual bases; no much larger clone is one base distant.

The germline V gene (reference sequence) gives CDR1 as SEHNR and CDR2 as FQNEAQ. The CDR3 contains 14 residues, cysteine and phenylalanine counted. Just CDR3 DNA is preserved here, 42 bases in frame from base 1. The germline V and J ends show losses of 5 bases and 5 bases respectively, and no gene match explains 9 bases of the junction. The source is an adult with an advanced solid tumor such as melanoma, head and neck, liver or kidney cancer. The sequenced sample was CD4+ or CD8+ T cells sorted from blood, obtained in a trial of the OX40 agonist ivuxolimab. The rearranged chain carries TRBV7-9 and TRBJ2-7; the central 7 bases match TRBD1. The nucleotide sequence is TGTGCCAGCAGCCGATCGACAGGGCGGAACGAGCAGTACTTC. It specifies CASSRSTGRNEQYF.